This T cell receptor beta chain was found in a study of blood T cell repertoires in COVID-19. Study details: PBMCs, B-cell-depleted T cells, or T cells were the source of the cDNA or gDNA that made up the material.

In the authors' workflow: Using reference gene primer amplification, nucleated cell counts were estimated. Assay used: immunoSEQ multiplex PCR; TCRdb lists only in-frame clones, some missing. V, J and clone size reflect that table, while D and trimming were determined from the DNA. Among some 200,000 clones listed, approximately 82% were seen once. Across about two dozen US areas, participants ranged in age from 18 to 89 years. In Cohort 3, a recovered donor had either two negative PCRs, clearance, or symptom resolution. CDR3 size: 14 residues. Germline V gene data show CDR1 as SNHLY and CDR2 as FYNNEI. V was shortened by 7 bases and J by 9 bases, with 16 bases between the two germline ends.

The sequenced material came from PBMCs or T cells enriched from blood (not recorded which). This chain connects TRBV2 to TRBJ1-6; tentative D call: TRBD1 (6 bases). The clonotype comes from a woman aged 45-65 years who had recovered from COVID-19. The chain's CDR3 is CASTLGTGFSPLHF. CDR3 bases: TGTGCCAGCACCCTAGGTACAGGGTTTTCACCCCTCCACTTT.